This T cell receptor (beta chain) appears in the sequencing data of a study of blood T cells in healthy people across ages. Study-level points and caveats: Possibly confounding the expanded clonotype changes was the fact that donor CMV status was unknown.

Primed by a sample-barcoded 5' primer and a J-beta primer mix, a second PCR proceeded for about 6 to 11 cycles. Via MiXCR, TCRdb re-called the 5' RACE reads, giving one row per CDR3 protein. Seen here are hundreds of thousands of distinct CDR3 sequences, roughly 30% observed once, and the top ten hold around 16%. Comments on this clonotype: Antigen specificity is unknown.

V lost 0 bases and J 5 bases, leaving 13 bases between the germline ends. The CDR3 consists of 15 residues. CDR1 and CDR2 from the germline V gene are MNHEY and SMNVEV (reference sequence). The sequencing input was blood. This clonotype was obtained from an elderly woman in good health. The V call is TRBV27, the J call TRBJ1-1; no clear D gene. The CDR3 DNA follows: TGTGCCAGCAGTTTATCCGGATTGGGTTGGACTGAAGCTTTCTTT. Translated: CASSLSGLGWTEAFF.